One sample yielded the 29 T cell receptor beta chains listed below, sequenced in a study of blood T cells in healthy people across ages. Primed by a sample-barcoded 5' primer and a J-beta primer mix, a second PCR proceeded for roughly 7 to 11 cycles. TCRdb fed the 5' RACE reads into MiXCR, producing one record per CDR3 protein. The sample lists about 500,000 distinct CDR3 sequences; 24% were seen once. These same data were also listed under a study on T cells of mothers and their children.

The sequenced material came from blood. The receptors derive from a boy younger than 18 in good health.

This clonotype was detected a few times. The junction does not match germline at one end; this may be a read error. V is TRBV11-2 and J is TRBJ2-3; D is perhaps TRBD1 (6 bases). This CDR3 region has 16 residues. In germline, CDR1 is SGHAT, CDR2 FQNNGV. DNA for the CDR3: TGTGCCAGCAGTTTTCGGGTACAGGGATTCACAGATACGCAGTGTTTT. Translated, it gives CASSFRVQGFTDTQCF.

The chain carries TRBV3-1 and TRBJ2-7, with 11 bases that match TRBD1. This CDR3 has 14 amino acids. Per the germline V gene, CDR1 is LGHDT and CDR2 is YNNKEL (reference sequence). Trimming removed 4 bases from V and 4 bases from J; junction bases left unmatched: 3. The CDR3 is CASSLGQGEYEQYF. The CDR3 DNA reads as TGTGCCAGCAGCCTGGGACAGGGGGAATACGAGCAGTACTTC.

A remark on this clonotype: One end of the junction varies from germline; a read error may be responsible. The V and J genes are TRBV7-3 and TRBJ1-1, with D tentatively TRBD1 (5 bases). CDR3 length equals 13 residues. The V gene's germline CDR1 is SGHTA and CDR2 FQGTGA. The CDR3 reads CASSVTGNTEAFF. The CDR3 DNA sequence: TGTGCCAGCAGCGTAACAGGCAACACTGAAGCTTTCTTT.

This clonotype occurred many times. V and J are TRBV28 and TRBJ1-4, with D perhaps matching TRBD1 (6 bases). Trimming stripped 8 bases from V and 5 bases from J, with 12 bases between. Germline V gives CDR1 MDHEN, CDR2 SYDVKM. This CDR3 contains 13 residues. The CDR3 protein is CASRGQLNEKLFF. The CDR3, as DNA: TGTGCCAGCCGTGGACAGCTCAATGAAAAACTGTTTTTT.

The chain is built from TRBV18 and TRBJ2-1; 10 nucleotides align to TRBD1. The J call is uncertain, as TRBJ2-7 better fits the DNA end. This CDR3 comprises 16 residues. Germline assignment: CDR1 KGHSH and CDR2 LQKENI. CDR3 bases: TGTGCCAGCTCACTTTCAAGGACAGGGGGTAATGACGAGCAGTACTTC. Encoded protein: CASSLSRTGGNDEQYF.

The chain recombines TRBV7-2 with TRBJ2-5; TRBD1 agrees at 7 bases. J gave up 1 base and V 8 bases, and 7 bases lay outside the gene matches. The CDR3 extends over 14 amino acids. Germline CDR1 and CDR2: SGHTA and FQGNSA. The CDR3 reads CASCKRGRQETQYF. The CDR3 coding sequence is TGTGCCAGCTGTAAGAGGGGGCGCCAAGAGACCCAGTACTTC. Full variable domain (rest looked up from reference TRBV7-2 and TRBJ2-5): GAGVSQSPSNKVTEKGKDVELRCDPISGHTALYWYRQSLGQGLEFLIYFQGNSAPDKSGLPSDRFSAERTGGSVSTLTIQRTQQEDSAVYLCASCKRGRQETQYFGPGTRLLVL.

The V call is TRBV20-1, the J call TRBJ2-7; perhaps TRBD2 as D (5 bases). The germline gives CDR1 DFQATT, CDR2 SNEGSKA (reference sequence). Trimming cost V 5 bases and J 0 bases, with 14 bases left between them. The CDR3 runs 14 residues. CDR3 amino acids: CSAEKASFSYEQYF. The DNA for the CDR3 is TGCAGTGCTGAGAAGGCTAGCTTCTCCTACGAGCAGTACTTC.

This chain uses TRBV13 with TRBJ2-7, with 13 bases identical to TRBD2. The CDR3 totals 16 residues. Germline V lookup: CDR1 PRHDT, CDR2 FYEKMQ (reference sequence). The V segment lost 5 bases and the J segment 7 bases; nucleotides outside the gene matches: 11. As DNA, the CDR3 is TGTGCCAGCAGCCCGTCACTAGCGGGAGGGCAGGAAGAGCAGTACTTC. Amino acid sequence: CASSPSLAGGQEEQYF.

The gene calls are TRBV15 and TRBJ1-1; unclear D gene. This CDR3 comprises 15 residues. Per the germline V gene, CDR1 is LNHNV and CDR2 is YYDKDF (reference sequence). V dropped 1 base and J dropped 11 bases, with 20 bases sitting between them. As DNA, the CDR3 is TGTGCCACCAGCAGAGTGATAGGGTCCGAGGGAGACGCTTTCTTT. The encoded protein is CATSRVIGSEGDAFF.

This clonotype was observed a handful of times. The genes are TRBV7-9 and TRBJ1-2; D gene uncertain. Germline V gene data show CDR1 as SEHNR and CDR2 as FQNEAQ (reference sequence). Trimming pared 2 bases from V and 4 bases from J, leaving 11 bases between. CDR3 length equals 14 residues. CDR3 residues: CASSLSHGTYGYTF. DNA for the CDR3: TGTGCCAGCAGCTTATCACACGGAACCTATGGCTACACCTTC.

In this sample, this clonotype turned up a few times. This rearrangement joins TRBV5-1 to TRBJ1-4; D may be TRBD1 (6 bases). The CDR3 has 15 residues. Germline V gives CDR1 SGHRS, CDR2 YFSETQ. The V gene lost 7 bases and the J gene lost 8 bases, with 21 bases spanning the gap. The CDR3 DNA follows: TGCGCCAGCGGGACCGGAGGGGGAATGAAGGAAAAACTGTTTTTT. Its protein is CASGTGGGMKEKLFF.

This clonotype was counted between two and nine times. The V and J genes are TRBV29-1 and TRBJ2-1, with D unclear. The germline V gene has CDR1 SQVTM and CDR2 ANQGSEA. With 6 bases removed from V and 0 bases from J, the gap between germline ends came to 9 bases. This CDR3 comprises 13 residues. DNA of the CDR3: TGCAGCGTCGCGTCGGCCTCCTACAATGAGCAGTTCTTC. Residues: CSVASASYNEQFF.

The chain is built from TRBV27 and TRBJ2-2, with D maybe TRBD1 (6 bases). V was cut by 3 bases and J by 4 bases, with 9 bases left in between. There are 14 residues in the CDR3. Germline assignment: CDR1 MNHEY and CDR2 SMNVEV (reference sequence). CDR3 loop: CASSFTGITGELFF. The DNA for the CDR3 is TGTGCCAGCAGTTTCACAGGGATCACCGGGGAGCTGTTTTTT.

This clonotype came up once. The V call is TRBV19, the J call TRBJ1-2; 7 nucleotides agree with TRBD1. This CDR3 region has 14 residues. The germline V gene has CDR1 LNHDA and CDR2 SQIVND (reference sequence). Germline trimming cut 5 bases from V and 3 bases from J; bases unmatched to any gene: 6. The CDR3, as DNA: TGTGCCAGTAGTGACAGGGAATCGTACTATGGCTACACCTTC. Translated, it gives CASSDRESYYGYTF.

The chain has TRBV7-2 and TRBJ2-5; D gene ambiguous. Germline V gene lookup returns CDR1 SGHTA and CDR2 FQGNSA. This CDR3 has 13 residues. Between the trimmed V and J ends, which lost 5 bases and 8 bases, there was a span of 15 bases. The CDR3 is CASSRAQRSTQYF. CDR3 bases: TGTGCCAGCAGCCGCGCGCAGCGTTCAACCCAGTACTTC.

This clonotype was observed a handful of times. This chain connects TRBV9 to TRBJ2-1, with D uncertain. Trimming pared 0 bases from V and 7 bases from J, leaving 11 bases between. The germline V gene encodes CDR1 SGDLS and CDR2 YYNGEE. CDR3 length: 14 residues. In DNA, the CDR3 is TGTGCCAGCAGCGTAGGCCACCGTGGGAATGAGCAGTTCTTC. It is translated as CASSVGHRGNEQFF.

This clonotype turned up a few times. The chain recombines TRBV7-2 with TRBJ1-4; 9 nucleotides align to TRBD1. CDR1 is SGHTA and CDR2 is FQGNSA in the germline V gene. The CDR3 contains 14 residues. Unmatched junction bases numbered 6, after V lost 5 bases and J lost 8 bases. This chain's CDR3 is CASSPQGAGEKLFF. The DNA of the CDR3 is TGTGCCAGCAGCCCACAGGGGGCAGGGGAAAAACTGTTTTTT.

In its sample, this clonotype was seen many times. The chain joins TRBV29-1 to TRBJ2-1; D not resolved. The CDR3 consists of 13 residues. With 4 bases removed from V and 4 bases from J, the gap between germline ends came to 11 bases. The germline V gene has CDR1 SQVTM and CDR2 ANQGSEA. Here the CDR3 reads CSVAGGAYNEQFF. For the CDR3, the DNA is TGCAGCGTTGCTGGCGGAGCGTACAATGAGCAGTTCTTC.

V usage is TRBV29-1 and J usage is TRBJ2-2; either TRBD1 or TRBD2 may fit D (5 bases each). Germline V gives CDR1 SQVTM, CDR2 ANQGSEA. V lost 4 bases and J lost 5, with 17 bases in between. The CDR3 loop spans 15 amino acids. The CDR3 sequence is CSVVTGYGGTGELFF. The CDR3 DNA follows: TGCAGCGTTGTCACGGGATATGGGGGAACCGGGGAGCTGTTTTTT.

The sample holds a few counts of this clonotype. V gene TRBV20-1 combines with J gene TRBJ2-3; 11 bases line up with TRBD2. This CDR3 contains 15 residues. The germline V gene encodes CDR1 DFQATT and CDR2 SNEGSKA (reference sequence). Losses at the gene ends were 7 bases for V and 4 bases for J; bases not matched to a gene: 10. CDR3 nucleotides: TGCAGTGTTTCACCTCCGGGACTAGCGGCAGATACGCAGTATTTT. Amino acid sequence: CSVSPPGLAADTQYF.

The chain couples TRBV2 to TRBJ2-1; D is uncertain. The CDR3 runs 15 residues. Germline V gene sequence: CDR1 SNHLY, CDR2 FYNNEI. Trimming removed 7 bases at V and 4 bases at J, with 17 bases between. The CDR3 DNA sequence: TGTGCCAGCACCAGAGAGGCCAGCCGGTACAATGAGCAGTTCTTC. This codes for CASTREASRYNEQFF. The full variable domain, completed using reference TRBV2 and TRBJ2-1, is EPEVTQTPSHQVTQMGQEVILRCVPISNHLYFYWYRQILGQKVEFLVSFYNNEISEKSEIFDDQFSVERPDGSNFTLKIRSTKLEDSAMYFCASTREASRYNEQFFGPGTRLTVL.

The chain recombines TRBV5-1 with TRBJ1-1; 8 positions match TRBD1. Trimming took 7 bases from V and 6 from J; bases not matched to a gene: 8. There are 13 residues in the CDR3. Germline lookup yields CDR1 SGHRS and CDR2 YFSETQ. The CDR3 region is CASGRTGSPEAFF. The DNA for the CDR3 is TGCGCCAGCGGGAGGACAGGGTCTCCTGAAGCTTTCTTT.

The gene calls are TRBV28 and TRBJ2-3, with D possibly being TRBD1 (5 bases). Trimming took off 0 bases at V and 2 bases at J, with 9 bases between the two ends. Looked up from germline, CDR1 is MDHEN and CDR2 is SYDVKM. The CDR3 is 15 residues long. The DNA for the CDR3 is TGTGCCAGCAGTTTATGGTTGGACATCACAGATACGCAGTATTTT. This translates into CASSLWLDITDTQYF.

This chain links TRBV25-1 with TRBJ2-5; TRBD1 or TRBD2 may be the D gene (5 bases each). The J call may be faulty, since TRBJ2-1 better matches the DNA end. Germline V lookup: CDR1 MGHDK, CDR2 SYGVNS. This CDR3 has 14 residues. For the CDR3, the DNA is TGTGCCAGCAATAGGCTCGGGGCGGCTGGCGAGCAGTTCTTC. Translating it yields CASNRLGAAGEQFF.

This clonotype was seen a single time. J is TRBJ1-1 and V is TRBV5-1; no firm D call. Trimming pared 0 bases from V and 7 bases from J, leaving 13 bases between. The germline V gene has CDR1 SGHRS and CDR2 YFSETQ. CDR3 size: 14 residues. The CDR3 sequence is CASSLEVFGIEAFF. The CDR3 DNA reads TGCGCCAGCAGCTTGGAAGTATTCGGGATTGAAGCTTTCTTT.

The chain employs TRBV7-3 and TRBJ2-5; possible D gene TRBD1, 5 bases. Germline CDR1 is SGHTA and CDR2 is FQGTGA. Trimming stripped 4 bases from V and 2 bases from J, with 17 bases between. The CDR3 has 16 amino acids. CDR3 in amino acids: CASSSPRGHRQETQYF. CDR3 DNA: TGTGCCAGCAGCTCCCCTCGAGGACACCGACAAGAGACCCAGTACTTC. The whole variable domain, remainder taken from reference TRBV7-3 and TRBJ2-5, is GAGVSQTPSNKVTEKGKYVELRCDPISGHTALYWYRQSLGQGPEFLIYFQGTGAADDSGLPNDRFFAVRPEGSVSTLKIQRTERGDSAVYLCASSSPRGHRQETQYFGPGTRLLVL.

This clonotype was detected only a few times. Here the CDR3 DNA reads TGTGCCATCAGTGGGGACAGGAGTAACTATGGCTACACCTTC. This gives the protein CAISGDRSNYGYTF. This rearrangement joins TRBV10-3 to TRBJ1-2, with 8 bases lining up with TRBD1. Losses at the gene ends were 4 bases for V and 1 base for J; bases not matched to a gene: 2. The CDR3 has 14 residues. Germline CDR1 and CDR2: ENHRY and SYGVKD.

This clonotype was seen more than once but under ten times. The germline gene is not matched at one end of the junction; a read error may be the cause. This sequence joins TRBV29-1 and TRBJ1-5; 7 bases match TRBD1. The CDR3 length is 13 residues. Germline loops: CDR1 SQVTM, CDR2 ANQGSEA. The CDR3 sequence: CSASRDSSQPQHF. The CDR3 DNA reads as TGCAGCGCTTCCCGGGACAGCAGTCAGCCCCAGCATTTT.

This clonotype came up a few times. The chain links TRBV4-3 to TRBJ1-1; TRBD1 might be the D (5 bases). V was pared by 3 bases and J by 9 bases, with 20 bases between. Per the germline V gene, CDR1 is LGHNA and CDR2 is YSLEER. The CDR3 is made up of 15 amino acids. The CDR3 spells CASSQLDEGERQAFF. The DNA for the CDR3 is TGCGCCAGCAGCCAGCTCGATGAAGGGGAGAGGCAAGCTTTCTTT.